This T cell receptor beta chain was found in a study of cytomegalovirus exposure and HLA in healthy donors. The PCR employed 60 Vbeta primers together with 13 Jbeta primers. Sequencing used immunoSEQ multiplex PCR; TCRdb keeps in-frame clones, though not all of them. The sample consists of approximately 170,000 clones, 79% of them appearing once. There are 15 residues in the CDR3. Trimming stripped 1 base from V and 5 bases from J, with 14 bases between. Per germline, CDR1 SGHTA and CDR2 FQGTGA. This chain connects TRBV7-3 to TRBJ2-5, with D maybe TRBD2 (5 bases). Sequenced material: PBMCs. This TCR was sampled from a woman between 50 and 59 years old in good health and CMV-seronegative. The CDR3 DNA reads TGTGCCAGCAGCTTAAATTCGGGGTCCTTGGAGACCCAGTACTTC. It yields the protein CASSLNSGSLETQYF.